The 28 T cell receptor beta chains below come from one sample, sequenced in a study of T cells in Graves' hyperthyroidism and ophthalmopathy. There were TCR beta CDR3 regions amplified from RNA transcripts. Using the HTBI primer set, a first-round RT-PCR was run on the TCR CDR3. TCRdb redid the calling of the multiplex PCR reads with MiXCR, one entry per CDR3 protein. Among a few hundred thousand distinct CDR3 sequences listed, nearly 15% were seen once. The material sequenced was blood. The receptors were gathered from an older woman with Graves' ophthalmopathy.

This clonotype was counted only a few times. The chain combines TRBV11-3 with TRBJ2-1; D is uncertain. CDR3 size: 13 residues. CDR1 and CDR2 (germline): SGHNT, YENEEA. The V end lost 7 bases, the J end lost 5 bases, and 12 bases lay between the germline ends. In nucleotides, the CDR3 is TGTGCCAGCACTGGGTGGGCAAACAATGAGCAGTTCTTC. Its translation is CASTGWANNEQFF.

In the case of this clonotype: Since a much larger clone is just one base distant, this may be a read error. V gene TRBV20-1 combines with J gene TRBJ2-1, with a weak D call TRBD2 (6 bases). The V end was cut by 0 bases, the J end by 8 bases, with 11 bases between. The germline CDR1 and CDR2 sequences are DFQATT and SNEGSKA (reference sequence). The CDR3 length is 13 residues. The chain's CDR3 is CSARDRGNDEQFF. The CDR3 bases are TGCAGTGCTAGAGATCGGGGGAACGATGAGCAGTTCTTC.

This clonotype was seen repeatedly, ten times or more. The chain joins TRBV28 to TRBJ2-1; D call uncertain. CDR1 MDHEN and CDR2 SYDVKM come from the germline V gene. Trimming shortened V by 7 bases and J by 2 bases, and 12 bases separated the two germline ends. CDR3 size: 14 residues. The CDR3 region is CASTSRVAYNEQFF. CDR3 DNA: TGTGCCAGCACCTCTCGCGTTGCCTACAATGAGCAGTTCTTC.

This clonotype occurred many times. The genes are TRBV24-1 and TRBJ2-1; D is uncertain. Trimming took 6 bases from V and 10 from J, leaving 18 bases between them. The CDR3 has 14 residues. Germline CDR1 and CDR2: KGHDR and SFDVKD. The CDR3 here is CATSSELPGGEQFF. Here the CDR3 DNA reads TGTGCCACCAGTTCCGAGCTCCCCGGTGGAGAGCAGTTCTTC.

This clonotype appeared many times. The chain employs TRBV11-2 and TRBJ2-5; 8 nucleotides agree with TRBD2. V shed 8 bases, J shed 4 bases, and the junction held 9 bases outside the gene matches. CDR1 is SGHAT, CDR2 FQNNGV, per germline. The CDR3 totals 14 residues. The CDR3 region has the DNA TGTGCCAGCCGGACTAGCCGGACCCGAGAGACCCAGTACTTC. Encoded protein: CASRTSRTRETQYF.

This clonotype was counted ten times or more. The gene calls are TRBV27 and TRBJ2-1, with unresolved D. Trimming stripped 6 bases from V and 10 bases from J, with 13 bases between. The CDR3 covers 12 residues. Germline V CDR1 and CDR2: MNHEY, SMNVEV (reference sequence). The CDR3, as DNA: TGTGCCAGCAGCCAGCGCGCTACGGAGCAGTTCTTC. It encodes CASSQRATEQFF.

This clonotype was seen repeatedly, ten times or more. The chain has TRBV3-1 and TRBJ2-7; either TRBD1 or TRBD2 may supply D (5 bases each). This CDR3 is built from 15 residues. V lost 1 base, J lost 0 bases, and 10 bases lay in between. Germline assignment: CDR1 LGHDT and CDR2 YNNKEL (reference sequence). The CDR3 region is CASSQVSGRSYEQYF. The CDR3 coding sequence is TGTGCCAGCAGCCAAGTGTCGGGACGCTCCTACGAGCAGTACTTC.

Concerning this clonotype itself: A much more abundant neighbour one base away suggests this may be a read error. This chain connects TRBV12-5 to TRBJ1-5; 8 bases agree with TRBD1. The CDR3 totals 16 residues. The germline V gene encodes CDR1 LGHNT and CDR2 FRNRAP. Here the CDR3 DNA reads TGTGCTAGTGGTTTGGCAGGGGGCGCCGGCAATCAGCTCCAGCATTTT. Residues: CASGLAGGAGNQLQHF.

Points on this clonotype: Being one base from a much bigger clone, this may be a read error. This rearrangement joins TRBV7-2 to TRBJ2-5, with 10 positions matching TRBD1. The CDR3 loop spans 15 amino acids. Germline V gene sequence: CDR1 SGHTA, CDR2 FQGNSA. V lost 5 bases to trimming and J lost 2 bases; unmatched junction nucleotides: 5. The CDR3 nucleotides read TGTGCCAGCAGCCCCCCGGGACAGGGGCAAGAGACCCAGTACTTC. Translating it yields CASSPPGQGQETQYF.

V gene TRBV7-9 combines with J gene TRBJ1-4, with 7 nucleotides matching TRBD1. Losses at the gene ends were 1 base for V and 5 bases for J; bases not matched to a gene: 1. The CDR3 is made up of 14 amino acids. From germline, CDR1 is SEHNR and CDR2 FQNEAQ (reference sequence). CDR3 protein: CASSLDRGNEKLFF. The CDR3 DNA follows: TGTGCCAGCAGCTTAGACAGGGGAAATGAAAAACTGTTTTTT.

The chain has TRBV20-1 and TRBJ2-2; TRBD2 matches at 12 bases. The CDR3 is 15 residues long. After removal of 6 bases from V and 5 bases from J, the junction contained 7 bases not matched to a gene. Germline CDR1 is DFQATT and CDR2 is SNEGSKA (reference sequence). CDR3 DNA sequence: TGCAGTGCAAATCCCGGGACTAGCGGGACCGGGGAGCTGTTTTTT. Protein sequence: CSANPGTSGTGELFF.

This clonotype was detected only a few times. The chain has TRBV5-1 and TRBJ1-1; a possible D gene is TRBD1 (6 bases). V lost 4 bases and J lost 3, with 13 bases in between. Germline CDR1 SGHRS, CDR2 YFSETQ. This CDR3 comprises 14 residues. DNA of the CDR3: TGCGCCAGCAGCGCCCCCGACAGGCACACTGAAGCTTTCTTT. Translated, it gives CASSAPDRHTEAFF.

This clonotype occurred many times. The chain recombines TRBV12-3 or TRBV12-4 with TRBJ2-7, with D possibly TRBD2 on 6 matching bases. V was clipped by 3 bases and J by 0 bases, with 12 bases between them. This CDR3 has 15 residues. DNA of the CDR3: TGTGCCAGCAGTTTTACAACTAGCCGCTCCTACGAGCAGTACTTC. Translated, it gives CASSFTTSRSYEQYF.

This clonotype was counted at least ten times. J is TRBJ2-3 and V is TRBV20-1; 8 bases agree with TRBD2. CDR1 and CDR2 (germline): DFQATT, SNEGSKA (reference sequence). The CDR3 extends over 13 amino acids. Losses at the gene ends were 8 bases for V and 4 bases for J; bases not matched to a gene: 8. DNA for the CDR3: TGCAGTTTCCTAGCGGGTGGAGCAGATACGCAGTATTTT. As protein: CSFLAGGADTQYF.

At least ten counts were recorded for this clonotype. The rearrangement joins TRBV28 to TRBJ2-1; 14 positions agree with TRBD2. Looked up from germline, CDR1 is MDHEN and CDR2 is SYDVKM. J gave up 2 bases and V 6 bases, and 15 bases lay outside the gene matches. The CDR3 spans 20 residues. The CDR3 loop is CASSQRPWGTSGRTYNEQFF. The CDR3, as DNA: TGTGCCAGCAGCCAAAGACCGTGGGGGACTAGCGGGAGAACCTACAATGAGCAGTTCTTC.

This clonotype was counted at least ten times. The chain is built from TRBV5-1 and TRBJ2-7; D might be TRBD1 (6 bases). Trimming took 0 bases from V and 1 from J, leaving 14 bases between them. This CDR3 is built from 16 residues. Germline loops: CDR1 SGHRS, CDR2 YFSETQ. The CDR3 DNA sequence: TGCGCCAGCAGCTTGGCCCCGACACAGGGATCCTACGAGCAGTACTTC. Residues: CASSLAPTQGSYEQYF. Complete variable domain (other parts from reference TRBV5-1 and TRBJ2-7): KAGVTQTPRYLIKTRGQQVTLSCSPISGHRSVSWYQQTPGQGLQFLFEYFSETQRNKGNFPGRFSGRQFSNSRSEMNVSTLELGDSALYLCASSLAPTQGSYEQYFGPGTRLTVT.

This clonotype was seen many times. The chain employs TRBV2 and TRBJ2-3, with D maybe TRBD2 (6 bases). Germline CDR1 SNHLY, CDR2 FYNNEI. Trimming stripped 9 bases from V and 4 bases from J, with 17 bases between. The CDR3 has 14 residues. The CDR3 loop reads CASWGEQLPDTQYF. CDR3 DNA sequence: TGTGCCAGTTGGGGGGAACAGCTCCCAGATACGCAGTATTTT.

This clonotype was seen at least ten times. The chain uses TRBV7-2 and TRBJ1-2; D is possibly TRBD1 (6 bases). This CDR3 is 15 amino acids long. Trimming shortened V by 8 bases and J by 0 bases, and 16 bases separated the two germline ends. In germline, CDR1 is SGHTA, CDR2 FQGNSA. The CDR3 DNA follows: TGTGCCAGCCAGGGATCACAGGGTGCTAACTATGGCTACACCTTC. It is translated as CASQGSQGANYGYTF.

V gene TRBV12-3 or TRBV12-4 combines with J gene TRBJ2-3; 7 nucleotides agree with TRBD1. The CDR3 is made up of 14 amino acids. J lost 5 bases, V lost 3 bases, and 5 bases had no gene match. The CDR3 loop is CASSFQTGVDTQYF. The CDR3 coding sequence is TGTGCCAGCAGTTTTCAAACAGGGGTAGATACGCAGTATTTT.

This clonotype has only a few counts. This sequence joins TRBV29-1 and TRBJ2-3; 13 nucleotides line up with TRBD2. Germline V gene data show CDR1 as SQVTM and CDR2 as ANQGSEA. This CDR3 region has 17 residues. The trim removed 5 bases at V and 0 bases at J, leaving 8 bases unmatched. Written as DNA, the CDR3 is TGCAGCGTTAAAGGACTAGCGGGAGAAATTAGCACAGATACGCAGTATTTT. Protein sequence: CSVKGLAGEISTDTQYF.

This clonotype was seen many times. The chain recombines TRBV28 with TRBJ2-1, with no clear D. CDR3 length: 14 residues. Germline-derived CDR1 and CDR2 are MDHEN and SYDVKM. Trimming took 10 bases from V and 9 from J, leaving 22 bases between them. CDR3 nucleotide sequence: TGTGCCACATCAACAAGCGTTCAGGTCGGTGAGCAGTTCTTC. Translation: CATSTSVQVGEQFF. Filled out from reference TRBV28 and TRBJ2-1, the complete variable domain reads DVKVTQSSRYLVKRTGEKVFLECVQDMDHENMFWYRQDPGLGLRLIYFSYDVKMKEKGDIPEGYSVSREKKERFSLILESASTNQTSMYLCATSTSVQVGEQFFGPGTRLTVL.

This clonotype was seen only a few times. V usage is TRBV27 and J usage is TRBJ1-5; unclear D gene. The CDR3 sequence is 13 residues long. V lost 2 bases and J lost 6, with 8 bases in between. Germline CDR1 reads MNHEY; CDR2 reads SMNVEV (reference sequence). The CDR3 sequence is CASSLGHRQPQHF. CDR3 nucleotide sequence: TGTGCCAGCAGTTTAGGGCATCGTCAGCCCCAGCATTTT.

This clonotype was recorded a few times. The rearrangement links TRBV27 to TRBJ2-2; D gene uncertain. CDR3 length equals 12 residues. The V gene lost 4 bases and the J gene lost 5 bases, with 5 bases spanning the gap. Per the germline V gene, CDR1 is MNHEY and CDR2 is SMNVEV (reference sequence). The DNA for the CDR3 is TGTGCCAGCAGTTCCTCAACCGGGGAGCTGTTTTTT. Protein sequence: CASSSSTGELFF.

This clonotype came up many times. V gene TRBV28 combines with J gene TRBJ2-7; weak D call: TRBD2 (6 bases). CDR3 length: 15 residues. Trimming took 3 bases from V and 5 from J, leaving 17 bases between them. The germline V gene has CDR1 MDHEN and CDR2 SYDVKM. CDR3 region: CASSFGGPSSDEQYF. The CDR3 region has the DNA TGTGCCAGCAGTTTTGGAGGGCCCTCATCGGACGAGCAGTACTTC.

With respect to this clonotype: This clone may be a read error of a much larger clone one base away. V gene TRBV24-1 combines with J gene TRBJ2-3; D remains unclear. The CDR3 totals 14 residues. Trimming pared 4 bases from V and 2 bases from J, leaving 9 bases between. From germline, CDR1 is KGHDR and CDR2 SFDVKD. The chain's CDR3 is CATSEGRFTDTQYF. The CDR3 DNA sequence: TGTGCCACCAGTGAGGGCAGATTCACAGATACGCAGTATTTT.

The chain joins TRBV5-1 to TRBJ2-3; D not certain. Trimming took 4 bases from V and 2 from J, leaving 14 bases between them. Per the germline V gene, CDR1 is SGHRS and CDR2 is YFSETQ. There are 15 residues in the CDR3. CDR3 coding DNA: TGCGCCAGCAGCCTTGGCCCAGAGGCCACAGATACGCAGTATTTT. It translates to CASSLGPEATDTQYF.

Many counts were recorded for this clonotype. V gene TRBV2 combines with J gene TRBJ2-1; tentatively, D is TRBD2 (6 bases). Trimming pared 1 base from V and 4 bases from J, leaving 14 bases between. CDR3 size: 16 residues. Germline V gene data show CDR1 as SNHLY and CDR2 as FYNNEI. The CDR3 loop reads CASSEEAGLLYNEQFF. CDR3 nucleotides: TGTGCCAGCAGTGAAGAGGCGGGACTCTTATACAATGAGCAGTTCTTC.

This clonotype was seen at least ten times. CDR3 loop: CASSLEGALAVYEQYF. Written as DNA, the CDR3 is TGTGCCAGCAGCTTGGAAGGCGCACTAGCGGTCTACGAGCAGTACTTC. The rearrangement links TRBV5-5 to TRBJ2-7; 8 nucleotides line up with TRBD2. Germline V gene data show CDR1 as SGHKS and CDR2 as YYEKEE (reference sequence). This CDR3 has 16 residues. With V trimmed by 0 bases and J by 3 bases, 8 bases remained unmatched.